The next 7 T cell receptor beta chains were all read from a single sample in a study of metastatic and nonmetastatic thyroid tumors (dated by TCRdb to about 2020). To prepare the library, PCR was applied. Sequencing instrument: Illumina HiSeq 4000. Using fastp trimming at Q25 and MiXCR clonotype assembly, TCRdb reanalyzed the public sequencing data and kept in-frame beta chains. The sample records 21,000 or so clones, roughly a fifth of which are singletons. The ten top clones hold 25% to 30% of the sample. No treatment had been received by any patient before thyroid surgery. What was sequenced was blood. These receptor sequences come from a female donor with papillary thyroid cancer or a benign thyroid nodule (not recorded which). Some clones in this sample may be carry-over from other donors' samples.

This clone has a count of ten or more. This chain links TRBV18 with TRBJ1-2, with D maybe TRBD1 (6 bases). CDR1 KGHSH and CDR2 LQKENI come from the germline V gene. The CDR3 runs to 15 residues. The V gene lost 3 bases and the J gene lost 0 bases, with 11 bases spanning the gap. Here the CDR3 DNA reads TGTGCCAGCTCACCCGACAGGATGACTAACTATGGCTACACCTTC. It translates to CASSPDRMTNYGYTF.

This clone was seen at least ten times. V gene TRBV4-1 combines with J gene TRBJ1-2; 8 bases map to TRBD1. Germline CDR1 and CDR2: MGHRA and YSYEKL. V lost 5 bases to trimming and J lost 7 bases; unmatched junction nucleotides: 6. The CDR3 has 13 amino acids. CDR3 sequence: CASSFPGQGGYTF. CDR3 in DNA: TGCGCCAGCAGCTTCCCTGGACAGGGTGGCTACACCTTC.

Many counts were recorded for this clone. The chain uses TRBV2 and TRBJ2-5, with a possible D match to TRBD1 (6 bases). With 8 bases removed from V and 2 bases from J, the gap between germline ends came to 18 bases. The germline CDR1 and CDR2 sequences are SNHLY and FYNNEI. The length of the CDR3 is 15 residues. CDR3 sequence: CASPRPGVPQETQYF. In DNA form, the CDR3 reads TGTGCCAGCCCGAGACCAGGGGTCCCTCAAGAGACCCAGTACTTC.

This clone was counted ten times or more. The chain uses TRBV30 and TRBJ1-2; D gene unclear. The CDR3 loop spans 11 amino acids. The ends were cut back, 4 bases at V and 4 bases at J, with 7 bases in the middle. Germline-derived CDR1 and CDR2 are GTSNPN and SVGIG (reference sequence). CDR3 sequence (DNA): TGTGCCTGGAACGAGGTCTATGGCTACACCTTC. It is translated as CAWNEVYGYTF.

In this sample, this clone turned up many times. Other nucleotide sequences from this sample produce the same CDR3. CDR3 protein: CASSFMGVTEAFF. CDR3 DNA: TGTGCCAGCAGCTTCATGGGGGTCACTGAAGCTTTCTTT. V is TRBV5-6 and J is TRBJ1-1, with D possibly being TRBD1 (5 bases). The CDR3 spans 13 residues. Trimming removed 2 bases at V and 4 bases at J, with 9 bases between. Germline V gene sequence: CDR1 SGHDT, CDR2 YYEEEE.

Note on this clone: A read error may be the cause here, since a much bigger clone is one base away. The J gene is TRBJ1-1, the V gene TRBV10-3, with D possibly TRBD1 on 5 matching bases. The CDR3 has 13 residues. CDR1 and CDR2 from the germline V gene are ENHRY and SYGVKD. V was pared by 2 bases and J by 1 base, with 5 bases between. The CDR3, as DNA: TGTGCCATCAGTGAGGACAGGAACACTGAAGCTTTCTTT. Translating gives CAISEDRNTEAFF.

By sample share, this clone is medium-sized. The genes are TRBV19 and TRBJ1-5, with a weak D call TRBD1 (5 bases). Trimming pared 5 bases from V and 7 bases from J, leaving 9 bases between. Germline CDR1 and CDR2: LNHDA and SQIVND (reference sequence). This CDR3 is built from 12 residues. The DNA for the CDR3 is TGTGCCAGTAGTCTAGGGGTACAGCCCCAGCATTTT. It codes for CASSLGVQPQHF.